This T cell receptor beta chain originates from a study of a mutant IDH1 vaccine in newly diagnosed glioma. Across the whole study: Most patients had received both radiotherapy and temozolomide, the prior options being radiotherapy, temozolomide, or both.

The table came from immunoSEQ multiplex PCR; TCRdb's copy has only in-frame clones and leaves some out. The table has under 150,000 clones, under 90% seen once. This CDR3 is 16 amino acids long. CDR1 is LNHDA, CDR2 SQIVND, per germline (reference sequence). After removal of 4 bases from V and 3 bases from J, the junction contained 8 bases not matched to a gene. Indicated time point: week 11, during vaccination. A 20-mer mutant IDH1 peptide at 300 ug was injected subcutaneously with topical imiquimod. A note on this clone: The antigen is unknown.

Sequenced here: PBMCs, sampled from a glioma patient whose treatment included an IDH1 peptide vaccine. The J gene is TRBJ1-1, the V gene TRBV19, with 10 bases matching TRBD1. The sequence came from a woman between 45 and 65 years old with glioma. This CDR3 is CASSSRQGARDTEAFF. The CDR3 coding sequence is TGTGCCAGTAGTAGCAGACAGGGGGCGAGGGACACTGAAGCTTTCTTT.